These 2 T cell receptor beta chains originate from one sample sequenced in a study of identical twins. Each CDR3 protein gets one entry after TCRdb re-called the 5' RACE reads with MiXCR. The sample consists of under 1 million distinct CDR3 sequences, around 12% of them appearing once. These records were also assigned to another study, of yellow fever vaccine responses in identical twins.

Specimen: PBMCs. These receptors were taken from a woman between 18 and 29 years old in good health.

This clonotype came up many times. The CDR3 sequence: CSLWTGSGGEQFF. CDR3 DNA sequence: TGCAGCTTGTGGACAGGGTCAGGGGGTGAGCAGTTCTTC. The chain recombines TRBV29-1 with TRBJ2-1, with 8 bases identical to TRBD1. CDR3 length: 13 residues. J was trimmed by 9 bases and V by 8 bases; bases with no gene match: 12. The germline gives CDR1 SQVTM, CDR2 ANQGSEA.

This clonotype has a single count. This CDR3 reads CASSGGVMGAFF. CDR3 nucleotides: TGTGCCAGCAGCGGGGGGGTGATGGGAGCTTTCTTT. V is TRBV9 and J is TRBJ1-1; D possibly corresponds to TRBD1 (5 bases). The CDR3 has 12 residues. With 3 bases removed from V and 10 bases from J, the gap between germline ends came to 13 bases. Germline CDR1 SGDLS, CDR2 YYNGEE.